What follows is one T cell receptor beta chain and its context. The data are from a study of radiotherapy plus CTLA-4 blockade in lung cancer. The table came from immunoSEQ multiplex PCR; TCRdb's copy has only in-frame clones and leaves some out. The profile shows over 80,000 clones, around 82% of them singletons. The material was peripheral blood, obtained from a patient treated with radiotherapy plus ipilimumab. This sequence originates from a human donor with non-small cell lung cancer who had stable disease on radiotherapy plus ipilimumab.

The CDR3 bases are TGTGCCAGCAGTCAGACAGGGAAACCCACTGAAGCTTTCTTT. Its translation: CASSQTGKPTEAFF. This rearrangement joins TRBV6-6 to TRBJ1-1, with 7 bases lining up with TRBD1. Germline V gene data show CDR1 as MNHNY and CDR2 as SVGAGI (reference sequence). V lost 5 bases, J lost 4 bases, and 7 bases stayed unmatched. The CDR3 loop spans 14 amino acids.